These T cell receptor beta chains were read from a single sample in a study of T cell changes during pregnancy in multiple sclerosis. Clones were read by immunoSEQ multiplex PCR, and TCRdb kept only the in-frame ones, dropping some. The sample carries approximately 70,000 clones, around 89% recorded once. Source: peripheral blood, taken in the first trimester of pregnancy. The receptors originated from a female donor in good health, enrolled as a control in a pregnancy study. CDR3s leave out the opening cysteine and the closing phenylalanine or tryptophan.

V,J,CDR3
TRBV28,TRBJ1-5,ASSLSQPQH
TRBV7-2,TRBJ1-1,ASTRQILNTEAF
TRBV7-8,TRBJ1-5,ASSFDRGGQPQH
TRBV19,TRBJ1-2,ASKETGGRALYGYT
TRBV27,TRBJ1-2,ASSFKGQGAYGYT
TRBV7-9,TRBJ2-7,ASSQRGTGGPYEQY
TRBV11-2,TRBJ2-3,ASSLRGRAATDTQY
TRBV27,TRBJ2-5,ASSRGLAGGHETQY
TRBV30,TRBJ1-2,AWSARARGYGYT
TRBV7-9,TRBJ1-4,ASSWGTGVEKLF
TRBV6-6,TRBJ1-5,ASRGQGDNQPQH
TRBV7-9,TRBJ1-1,ASSLDRFRGTNTEAF
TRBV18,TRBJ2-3,ASSPSGRVGDTQY
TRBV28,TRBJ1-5,ASRTTGNQPQH
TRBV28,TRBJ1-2,ASIPGGLGGYT
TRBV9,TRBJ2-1,ASSVIGQGTYNEQF
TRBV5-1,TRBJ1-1,ASRAEAGEIPEAF
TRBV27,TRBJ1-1,ASSLDTMNTEAF
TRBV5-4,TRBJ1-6,ASSLGQAYSPLH
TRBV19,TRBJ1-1,ASSGHSGVTEAF
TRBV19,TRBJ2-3,ASSIKDRGVKADTQY
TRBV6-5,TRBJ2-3,ASSYHGRVSDTQY
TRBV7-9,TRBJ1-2,ASSSTGSNYGYT